This TCR beta chain appears in the sequencing data of a study of cytomegalovirus exposure and HLA in healthy donors. Study summary: In a later analysis, the roughly 130 validation repertoires were reported to have used the same platform as the approximately 620 first-cohort repertoires.

The method was immunoSEQ multiplex PCR; TCRdb's version includes in-frame clones alone and lacks a portion of them. This sample yields more than 110,000 clones, of which about 91% are seen a single time; 7.5% to 8.5% belongs to the top ten. The sequencing input was PBMCs. The source is a woman under 30 in good health and CMV-seropositive.

The CDR3 coding sequence is TGTGCCAGCTACCTACAGGGGGCAGGTGAGCAGTTCTTC. It yields the protein CASYLQGAGEQFF. The chain employs TRBV28 and TRBJ2-1; 9 bases map to TRBD1. This CDR3 has 13 residues. Germline CDR1 reads MDHEN; CDR2 reads SYDVKM. Trimming at V came to 8 bases and at J to 9 bases, leaving 8 bases not matched to a gene.